Shown below are 6 T cell receptor beta chains from a single sample sequenced in a study of regulatory T cells in long-lasting Graves disease. The time point here: newly diagnosed GD, antithyroid drugs for less than 3 months. There was RNA extracted from PBMCs, and the TCR library was made from it. Arm-PCR of CDR3 regions and iRepertoire HTBI primers were used to build TCR beta libraries. TCRdb processed the multiplex PCR reads anew with MiXCR; each CDR3 protein has one entry. The sample consists of over 500,000 distinct CDR3 sequences, about 16% of them appearing once. In addition, the sample was reused for a study of T cells in Graves' hyperthyroidism and ophthalmopathy.

The sample consisted of peripheral blood mononuclear cells (PBMCs), taken at new diagnosis, from a patient treated with antithyroid drugs. The source of these receptors is a woman aged 30 to 39 with Graves disease.

As concerns this clonotype: A single base separates this from a much larger clone, so it may be a read error. The CDR3 bases are TGTGCCAGCGGCCTAACGGGGGCTGAGCAGTTCTTC. This gives the protein CASGLTGAEQFF. V is TRBV7-3 and J is TRBJ2-1; D tentatively fits TRBD1 or TRBD2 (6 bases each). The CDR3 covers 12 residues. Germline V gene data show CDR1 as SGHTA and CDR2 as FQGTGA. The V end was cut by 8 bases, the J end by 9 bases, with 14 bases between.

This clonotype was seen only a few times. J is TRBJ2-5 and V is TRBV20-1; TRBD2 might be the D (5 bases). V was pared by 3 bases and J by 6 bases, with 8 bases between. Germline V gene data show CDR1 as DFQATT and CDR2 as SNEGSKA (reference sequence). This CDR3 is 11 amino acids long. This CDR3 is CSASGIKTQYF. In DNA form, the CDR3 reads TGCAGTGCTAGCGGGATAAAGACCCAGTACTTC.

In this sample, this clonotype turned up a few times. This chain joins TRBV20-1 and TRBJ2-5; tentatively, D is TRBD2 (6 bases). The CDR3 loop spans 13 amino acids. In germline, CDR1 is DFQATT, CDR2 SNEGSKA (reference sequence). The V gene lost 1 base and the J gene lost 4 bases, with 10 bases spanning the gap. CDR3 sequence: CSARVGGVETQYF. The CDR3, as DNA: TGCAGTGCTAGAGTGGGGGGAGTAGAGACCCAGTACTTC.

The rearrangement links TRBV7-9 to TRBJ2-2; 8 nucleotides agree with TRBD1. CDR3 length equals 12 residues. Germline V gene data show CDR1 as SEHNR and CDR2 as FQNEAQ (reference sequence). CDR3 region: CADRGNTGELFF. As DNA, the CDR3 is TGTGCAGACAGGGGTAACACCGGGGAGCTGTTTTTT.

This clonotype occurred many times. The rearrangement links TRBV29-1 to TRBJ2-2; 7 nucleotides match TRBD1. This CDR3 region has 13 residues. V lost 8 bases to trimming and J lost 0 bases; unmatched junction nucleotides: 3. CDR1 and CDR2 from the germline V gene are SQVTM and ANQGSEA. In nucleotides, the CDR3 is TGCAGCTGCAGGGGGACGAACACCGGGGAGCTGTTTTTT. Its translation is CSCRGTNTGELFF.

This clonotype was observed a few times. The chain couples TRBV7-2 to TRBJ2-3; weak D call: TRBD2 (5 bases). There are 16 residues in the CDR3. V was pared by 1 base and J by 0 bases, with 11 bases between. Looked up from germline, CDR1 is SGHTA and CDR2 is FQGNSA. Here the CDR3 DNA reads TGTGCCAGCAGCTTAGTGTCGCGGGCGAGCACAGATACGCAGTATTTT. It encodes CASSLVSRASTDTQYF.